The clone carrying this T cell receptor (beta chain) occurred once. Its antigen is not identified. This record comes from a study of blood T cells in healthy people across ages. Next came a second PCR, run for about 6 to 12 cycles, which used a sample-barcoded 5' primer along with a J-beta primer mix. In TCRdb, the 5' RACE reads were re-called with MiXCR into one record per CDR3 protein. The sample records 1.5 million to 2 million distinct CDR3 sequences, about 49% being singletons. The CDR3 contains 16 residues. Germline V CDR1 and CDR2: MNHEY, SVGAGI. The V and J ends lost 2 bases and 1 base respectively, with 14 bases between them. Findings of the study overall: Roughly linearly, TCR beta diversity per million T cells fell as age increased. Diversity was estimated from one million T cells, and these estimates were considered underestimates.

Every sample had a minimum of 6 million PBMCs isolated. The receptor's source is a woman aged 40 to 49 in good health. What was sequenced was blood. V and J are TRBV6-5 and TRBJ2-5; D is uncertain. CDR3 in DNA: TGTGCCAGCAGTTACGGACCAAGAGTCGGCCAAGAGACCCAGTACTTC. It codes for CASSYGPRVGQETQYF.